These 31 T cell receptor beta chains originate from one sample sequenced in a study of blood T cell repertoires in COVID-19. Some clones are missing from TCRdb's copy, which holds only in-frame ones; the method was immunoSEQ multiplex PCR. Here the sample spans fewer than 450,000 clones, roughly 87% being singletons. Sample: PBMCs or T cells enriched from blood (not recorded which). The origin of the receptors is a woman in her thirties or forties with acute COVID-19.

This clone was seen only a few times. This rearrangement joins TRBV19 to TRBJ1-5; perhaps TRBD1 as D (6 bases). The CDR3 has 16 amino acids. Germline-derived CDR1 and CDR2 are LNHDA and SQIVND (reference sequence). V shed 10 bases and J shed 3 bases, with 22 bases lying between them. CDR3 coding DNA: TGTGCCACTCAACCGGGGGGGCTAGTTATCAATCAGCCCCAGCATTTT. Translation gives CATQPGGLVINQPQHF. Variable domain in full (rest from reference TRBV19 and TRBJ1-5): DGGITQSPKYLFRKEGQNVTLSCEQNLNHDAMYWYRQDPGQGLRLIYYSQIVNDFQKGDIAEGYSVSREKKESFPLTVTSAQKNPTAFYLCATQPGGLVINQPQHFGDGTRLSIL.

The CDR3, as DNA: TGTGCCAGCGTCAAGGACACCTTTTACGAGCAGTACTTC. It translates to CASVKDTFYEQYF. This rearrangement joins TRBV7-9 to TRBJ2-7, with D tentatively TRBD1 (5 bases). The germline V and J ends were trimmed by 8 bases and 4 bases, with 15 bases remaining between them. CDR1 and CDR2 from the germline V gene are SEHNR and FQNEAQ (reference sequence). This CDR3 is built from 13 residues.

The J gene is TRBJ2-7, the V gene TRBV28, with D unresolved. Germline CDR1 MDHEN, CDR2 SYDVKM. Trimming shortened V by 3 bases and J by 3 bases, and 6 bases separated the two germline ends. The CDR3 spans 12 residues. CDR3 in amino acids: CASSFPLYEQYF. The CDR3 coding sequence is TGTGCCAGCAGTTTCCCACTCTACGAGCAGTACTTC.

The V gene is TRBV7-6, the J gene TRBJ2-5; weak D call: TRBD2 (5 bases). The CDR3 length is 16 residues. The ends were cut back, 5 bases at V and 1 base at J, with 17 bases in the middle. Germline V gives CDR1 SGHVS, CDR2 FNYEAQ. The CDR3 is CASSLPRVGIQETQYF. Written as DNA, the CDR3 is TGTGCCAGCAGCCTCCCGCGGGTGGGGATCCAAGAGACCCAGTACTTC. Based on the CDR3 plus reference TRBV7-6 and TRBJ2-5, the full variable domain is GAGVSQSPRYKVTKRGQDVALRCDPISGHVSLYWYRQALGQGPEFLTYFNYEAQQDKSGLPNDRFSAERPEGSISTLTIQRTEQRDSAMYRCASSLPRVGIQETQYFGPGTRLLVL.

The chain is built from TRBV2 and TRBJ2-7, with D perhaps matching TRBD2 (7 bases). The CDR3 consists of 14 residues. V lost 6 bases to trimming and J lost 0 bases, with 12 bases between them. Per the germline V gene, CDR1 is SNHLY and CDR2 is FYNNEI. The CDR3 DNA reads TGTGCCAGCAGCAGGGGACTAAACTCCTACGAGCAGTACTTC. This encodes CASSRGLNSYEQYF. Together with reference TRBV2 and TRBJ2-7, the CDR3 gives the full variable domain: EPEVTQTPSHQVTQMGQEVILRCVPISNHLYFYWYRQILGQKVEFLVSFYNNEISEKSEIFDDQFSVERPDGSNFTLKIRSTKLEDSAMYFCASSRGLNSYEQYFGPGTRLTVT.

V is TRBV4-1 and J is TRBJ1-6, with 11 bases aligning to TRBD1. The CDR3 has 21 residues. After removal of 1 base from V and 3 bases from J, the junction contained 14 bases not matched to a gene. Germline V gene lookup returns CDR1 MGHRA and CDR2 YSYEKL. The CDR3 region has the DNA TGCGCCAGCAGCCAAGTATTGACCGGGACAGGGGGGGATATCTATAATTCACCCCTCCACTTT. Protein product: CASSQVLTGTGGDIYNSPLHF.

This chain joins TRBV18 and TRBJ1-1; D is perhaps TRBD1 (5 bases). Trimming took off 7 bases at V and 5 bases at J, with 14 bases between the two ends. Per the germline V gene, CDR1 is KGHSH and CDR2 is LQKENI. The CDR3 extends over 13 amino acids. The CDR3: CASWGQRSTEAFF. The DNA for the CDR3 is TGTGCCAGCTGGGGCCAAAGGAGTACTGAAGCTTTCTTT.

The chain has TRBV19 and TRBJ1-1; D ambiguous. V was cut by 4 bases and J by 3 bases, with 15 bases left in between. CDR3 length: 15 amino acids. Germline loops: CDR1 LNHDA, CDR2 SQIVND (reference sequence). The CDR3 DNA reads TGTGCCAGTAGTACCCGAGGGTGGACCCACACTGAAGCTTTCTTT. Its protein is CASSTRGWTHTEAFF.

The rearrangement uses TRBV27 and TRBJ1-1, with D perhaps matching TRBD1 (5 bases). Trimming left V 2 bases short and J 5 bases short, with 21 bases between. The CDR3 extends over 17 amino acids. CDR1 MNHEY and CDR2 SMNVEV come from the germline V gene (reference sequence). The CDR3 sequence is CASSLLKAGGRGTEAFF. The CDR3 DNA follows: TGTGCCAGCAGTTTACTGAAAGCGGGTGGGCGGGGGACTGAAGCTTTCTTT.

CDR3 nucleotides: TGTGCCAGTAGTGGATGGACTAGCGGGGACACCGGGGAGCTGTTTTTT. Translated: CASSGWTSGDTGELFF. The chain employs TRBV19 and TRBJ2-2; 12 nucleotides line up with TRBD2. Losses at the gene ends were 5 bases for V and 3 bases for J; bases not matched to a gene: 4. This CDR3 contains 16 residues. Germline values: CDR1 LNHDA, CDR2 SQIVND (reference sequence).

The chain is built from TRBV15 and TRBJ1-4, with D perhaps matching TRBD1 (6 bases). V gave up 3 bases and J gave up 8 bases, with 25 bases separating them. CDR1 and CDR2 (germline): LNHNV, YYDKDF (reference sequence). There are 18 residues in the CDR3. CDR3 DNA sequence: TGTGCCACCAGCAGTGTACGGGGATTTCGGGGGGCGAGGGAAAAACTGTTTTTT. It specifies CATSSVRGFRGAREKLFF.

V is TRBV29-1 and J is TRBJ1-2; perhaps TRBD1 as D (6 bases). The CDR3 is 12 residues long. Trimming stripped 4 bases from V and 3 bases from J, with 9 bases between. CDR1 SQVTM and CDR2 ANQGSEA come from the germline V gene. Written as DNA, the CDR3 is TGCAGCGTTGGACAGGTGGACTATGGCTACACCTTC. Protein product: CSVGQVDYGYTF. Filled out from reference TRBV29-1 and TRBJ1-2, the complete variable domain reads SAVISQKPSRDICQRGTSLTIQCQVDSQVTMMFWYRQQPGQSLTLIATANQGSEATYESGFVIDKFPISRPNLTFSTLTVSNMSPEDSSIYLCSVGQVDYGYTFGSGTRLTVV.

The chain carries TRBV4-2 and TRBJ2-4; TRBD1 aligns across 9 bases. Per the germline V gene, CDR1 is LGHNA and CDR2 is YNFKEQ. The CDR3 contains 13 residues. Unmatched junction bases numbered 5, after V lost 8 bases and J lost 6 bases. CDR3 sequence reads: CASGDRVSNIQYF. CDR3 in DNA: TGTGCCAGCGGGGACAGGGTCTCAAACATTCAGTACTTC.

This clone was counted a few times. The chain couples TRBV29-1 to TRBJ1-1; 7 nucleotides match TRBD1. CDR1 is SQVTM and CDR2 is ANQGSEA in the germline V gene. The trim removed 4 bases at V and 4 bases at J, leaving 9 bases unmatched. The CDR3 extends over 14 amino acids. The CDR3 loop reads CSVALTGDGTEAFF. For the CDR3, the DNA is TGCAGCGTTGCCCTAACAGGGGATGGCACTGAAGCTTTCTTT.

J is TRBJ2-1 and V is TRBV6-6, with TRBD2 identical over 12 bases. The V gene end was trimmed by 6 bases and the J gene end by 5 bases; junction bases not matched to a gene: 5. The length of the CDR3 is 15 residues. Germline CDR1 is MNHNY and CDR2 is SVGAGI (reference sequence). This CDR3 reads CASRQLAGGHNEQFF. For the CDR3, the DNA is TGTGCCAGCAGACAGCTAGCGGGGGGGCACAATGAGCAGTTCTTC.

V usage is TRBV5-4 and J usage is TRBJ1-3; D remains ambiguous. Germline V gene lookup returns CDR1 SGHNT and CDR2 YYREEE (reference sequence). This CDR3 comprises 15 residues. V lost 5 bases and J 4 bases, leaving 16 bases between the germline ends. CDR3 DNA: TGTGCCAGCAGTGCCGTCGGTGCGGGGGGAAACACCATATATTTT. Its protein is CASSAVGAGGNTIYF.

V usage is TRBV19 and J usage is TRBJ2-1, with D possibly being TRBD2 (6 bases). CDR3 length: 15 residues. CDR1 and CDR2 (germline): LNHDA, SQIVND (reference sequence). The germline V and J ends were trimmed by 3 bases and 4 bases, with 13 bases remaining between them. The CDR3 bases are TGTGCCAGTAGTATTGGGGCGGGGTCTTACAATGAGCAGTTCTTC. This sequence encodes CASSIGAGSYNEQFF. Filled out from reference TRBV19 and TRBJ2-1, the complete variable domain reads DGGITQSPKYLFRKEGQNVTLSCEQNLNHDAMYWYRQDPGQGLRLIYYSQIVNDFQKGDIAEGYSVSREKKESFPLTVTSAQKNPTAFYLCASSIGAGSYNEQFFGPGTRLTVL.

V is TRBV7-2 and J is TRBJ2-1, with D possibly matching TRBD2 (5 bases). The V gene lost 0 bases and the J gene lost 0 bases, with 9 bases spanning the gap. The CDR3 is 16 residues long. Germline V gene data show CDR1 as SGHTA and CDR2 as FQGNSA. The CDR3 DNA sequence: TGTGCCAGCAGCTTAGCGGGCGGGCTCTCCTACAATGAGCAGTTCTTC. It translates to CASSLAGGLSYNEQFF.

This chain links TRBV25-1 with TRBJ2-5, with TRBD1 identical over 7 bases. Trimming took 6 bases from V and 5 from J; bases not matched to a gene: 6. Germline loops: CDR1 MGHDK, CDR2 SYGVNS. The CDR3 is made up of 13 amino acids. The CDR3 loop is CASSLGGEETQYF. The CDR3 nucleotides read TGTGCCAGCAGCCTAGGGGGCGAGGAGACCCAGTACTTC.

The chain combines TRBV9 with TRBJ2-1; 13 bases match TRBD2. The CDR3 covers 16 residues. V lost 4 bases and J lost 2; bases outside the gene matches: 3. The germline CDR1 and CDR2 sequences are SGDLS and YYNGEE. The CDR3 nucleotides are TGTGCCAGCAGCCCCGGGACTAGCGGGACCTACAATGAGCAGTTCTTC. Encoded protein: CASSPGTSGTYNEQFF.

This clone has a handful of counts. V is TRBV6-5 and J is TRBJ2-7; D is perhaps TRBD1 (6 bases). Germline-derived CDR1 and CDR2 are MNHEY and SVGAGI. V shed 2 bases and J shed 0 bases, with 14 bases lying between them. This CDR3 is built from 16 residues. The CDR3, as DNA: TGTGCCAGCAGTTACGCATCCGGGACACCCTCCTACGAGCAGTACTTC. Translation gives CASSYASGTPSYEQYF.

This clone was recorded only once. The chain employs TRBV5-1 and TRBJ2-5, with D tentatively TRBD1 (6 bases). This CDR3 has 14 amino acids. Germline V gene data show CDR1 as SGHRS and CDR2 as YFSETQ. The germline V and J ends were trimmed by 1 base and 5 bases, with 12 bases remaining between them. The CDR3 protein is CASSLQGPRETQYF. Written as DNA, the CDR3 is TGCGCCAGCAGCTTGCAGGGGCCAAGGGAGACCCAGTACTTC.

This rearrangement joins TRBV27 to TRBJ1-1; D not certain. Trimming shortened V by 6 bases and J by 1 base, and 9 bases separated the two germline ends. Germline values: CDR1 MNHEY, CDR2 SMNVEV (reference sequence). The CDR3 is made up of 13 amino acids. The CDR3 is CASRIAQNTEAFF. The CDR3 DNA sequence: TGTGCCAGCAGGATTGCGCAGAACACTGAAGCTTTCTTT.

The V gene is TRBV27, the J gene TRBJ2-6; no clear D gene. The ends were cut back, 7 bases at V and 0 bases at J, with 13 bases in the middle. Germline assignment: CDR1 MNHEY and CDR2 SMNVEV (reference sequence). This CDR3 is 16 amino acids long. CDR3 nucleotide sequence: TGTGCCAGCACTCCCCGAATCAGCTCTGGGGCCAACGTCCTGACTTTC. It codes for CASTPRISSGANVLTF. Full variable domain (rest looked up from reference TRBV27 and TRBJ2-6): EAQVTQNPRYLITVTGKKLTVTCSQNMNHEYMSWYRQDPGLGLRQIYYSMNVEVTDKGDVPEGYKVSRKEKRNFPLILESPSPNQTSLYFCASTPRISSGANVLTFGAGSRLTVL.

In its sample, this clone was seen once. This chain links TRBV30 with TRBJ1-1; possible D gene TRBD1, 5 bases. Per the germline V gene, CDR1 is GTSNPN and CDR2 is SVGIG (reference sequence). The CDR3 has 14 amino acids. With 2 bases removed from V and 1 base from J, the gap between germline ends came to 11 bases. CDR3 in amino acids: CAWSLTQGNTEAFF. In nucleotides, the CDR3 is TGTGCCTGGAGTTTGACCCAGGGGAACACTGAAGCTTTCTTT. Supplemented by reference TRBV30 and TRBJ1-1, the full variable domain reads SQTIHQWPATLVQPVGSPLSLECTVEGTSNPNLYWYRQAAGRGLQLLFYSVGIGQISSEVPQNLSASRPQDRQFILSSKKLLLSDSGFYLCAWSLTQGNTEAFFGQGTRLTVV.

This chain connects TRBV12-3 or TRBV12-4 to TRBJ2-1; 10 bases map to TRBD2. The CDR3 runs to 13 residues. For the CDR3, the DNA is TGTGGGGATAGTCTAGCGGGGGCCAATGAGCAGTTCTTC. Its translation is CGDSLAGANEQFF.

This sequence joins TRBV5-1 and TRBJ1-1; the D is unclear. Germline V gene sequence: CDR1 SGHRS, CDR2 YFSETQ. CDR3 length equals 11 residues. Trimming took off 5 bases at V and 8 bases at J, with 10 bases between the two ends. DNA for the CDR3: TGCGCCAGCAGGGGAGGGCTCGAAGCTTTCTTT. Translation gives CASRGGLEAFF.

The chain has TRBV3-1 (or the pseudogene TRBV3-2) and TRBJ1-2; TRBD1 matches 9 bases. CDR1 and CDR2 (germline): LGHDT, YNNKEL (reference sequence). The CDR3 has 14 residues. J was trimmed by 8 bases and V by 4 bases; bases with no gene match: 8. CDR3 in amino acids: CASSPLQGAGGYTF. CDR3 DNA: TGTGCCAGCAGCCCCTTACAGGGGGCGGGGGGCTACACCTTC.

This clone was observed a few times. The chain is built from TRBV6-5 and TRBJ2-1; D possibly corresponds to TRBD2 (5 bases). From germline, CDR1 is MNHEY and CDR2 SVGAGI. V was shortened by 6 bases and J by 6 bases, with 9 bases between the two germline ends. CDR3 size: 12 residues. This chain's CDR3 is CASRTTSNEQFF. CDR3 nucleotides: TGTGCCAGCAGGACAACTAGCAATGAGCAGTTCTTC.

This clone appeared a single time. The chain is built from TRBV7-9 and TRBJ2-3; TRBD2 is a possible D gene (5 bases). CDR3 size: 14 residues. Germline CDR1 SEHNR, CDR2 FQNEAQ (reference sequence). Between the trimmed V and J ends, which lost 0 bases and 5 bases, there was a span of 9 bases. In DNA form, the CDR3 reads TGTGCCAGCAGCTTAGCCGGGGTTCAAGATACGCAGTATTTT. Protein sequence: CASSLAGVQDTQYF. The entire variable domain, with the rest obtained from reference TRBV7-9 and TRBJ2-3, is as follows: DTGVSQNPRHKITKRGQNVTFRCDPISEHNRLYWYRQTLGQGPEFLTYFQNEAQLEKSRLLSDRFSAERPKGSFSTLEIQRTEQGDSAMYLCASSLAGVQDTQYFGPGTRLTVL.

Worth noting for this clone: The germline gene is not matched at one end of the junction; a read error may be the cause. The chain employs TRBV29-1 and TRBJ2-3; D perhaps matches TRBD1 (6 bases). Germline V gene sequence: CDR1 SQVTM, CDR2 ANQGSEA. The CDR3 has 12 amino acids. This CDR3 is CSVARGTDPQYF. CDR3 coding DNA: TGCAGCGTTGCCAGGGGCACAGATCCGCAGTATTTT.